The 31 T cell receptor beta chains below all came from one sample that was sequenced in a study of blood T cell repertoires in COVID-19. Clones were sequenced by immunoSEQ multiplex PCR, and TCRdb holds only the in-frame ones, with some missing. This table has about 210,000 clones, about 88% appearing once. The sequenced material came from peripheral blood. Receptors originate from a man in his sixties or seventies with acute or convalescent COVID-19.

The rearrangement joins TRBV5-4 to TRBJ2-7, with D perhaps TRBD1 (7 bases). This CDR3 is built from 14 residues. V dropped 2 bases and J dropped 2 bases, with 11 bases sitting between them. Germline lookup yields CDR1 SGHNT and CDR2 YYREEE (reference sequence). CDR3 in amino acids: CASSFAGQTYEQYF. CDR3 DNA sequence: TGTGCCAGCAGCTTTGCGGGACAGACCTACGAGCAGTACTTC.

This rearrangement joins TRBV10-3 to TRBJ2-7, with 7 bases fitting TRBD2. This CDR3 has 15 residues. Germline V lookup: CDR1 ENHRY, CDR2 SYGVKD. V was pared by 6 bases and J by 3 bases, with 11 bases of the junction left unmatched. The CDR3 protein is CAISTQAGAIYEQYF. The CDR3 region has the DNA TGTGCCATCAGCACCCAGGCGGGAGCAATCTACGAGCAGTACTTC.

The chain is built from TRBV29-1 and TRBJ2-1, with 8 nucleotides matching TRBD2. This CDR3 has 14 amino acids. V was pared by 4 bases and J by 8 bases, with 10 bases of the junction left unmatched. Germline loops: CDR1 SQVTM, CDR2 ANQGSEA. CDR3 sequence reads: CSVAGTRGVDEQFF. CDR3 nucleotide sequence: TGCAGCGTTGCCGGGACTAGGGGCGTCGATGAGCAGTTCTTC.

J is TRBJ2-7 and V is TRBV18, with 10 positions matching TRBD2. J gave up 6 bases and V 6 bases, and 5 bases lay outside the gene matches. Germline CDR1 reads KGHSH; CDR2 reads LQKENI. The CDR3 loop spans 13 amino acids. This chain's CDR3 is CASSLAGEAEQYF. The CDR3 DNA follows: TGTGCCAGCTCTCTAGCGGGAGAAGCCGAGCAGTACTTC.

The chain carries TRBV7-9 and TRBJ1-1; the D gene is possibly TRBD1 (6 bases). Germline loops: CDR1 SEHNR, CDR2 FQNEAQ (reference sequence). Trimming took off 0 bases at V and 1 base at J, with 9 bases between the two ends. The CDR3 has 15 amino acids. CDR3: CASSLAGTRNTEAFF. The CDR3 nucleotides are TGTGCCAGCAGCTTAGCCGGGACAAGGAACACTGAAGCTTTCTTT.

This chain connects TRBV7-9 to TRBJ2-3; 7 positions agree with TRBD2. Unmatched junction bases numbered 10, after V lost 5 bases and J lost 8 bases. The CDR3 covers 14 residues. Germline V gene lookup returns CDR1 SEHNR and CDR2 FQNEAQ (reference sequence). The CDR3 is CASSPGLPPTTQYF. The CDR3 bases are TGTGCCAGCAGCCCGGGACTACCTCCCACTACGCAGTATTTT.

The rearrangement links TRBV24-1 to TRBJ2-3, with TRBD2 identical over 8 bases. Unmatched junction bases numbered 4, after V lost 4 bases and J lost 2 bases. The germline gives CDR1 KGHDR, CDR2 SFDVKD. CDR3 length: 15 residues. The CDR3 region is CATSESGGLTDTQYF. The CDR3 coding sequence is TGTGCCACCAGTGAGTCGGGAGGGCTCACAGATACGCAGTATTTT.

The chain is built from TRBV7-2 and TRBJ2-7; D is unresolved. Germline V gives CDR1 SGHTA, CDR2 FQGNSA. The CDR3 length is 15 residues. With 0 bases removed from V and 4 bases from J, the gap between germline ends came to 13 bases. CDR3 nucleotide sequence: TGTGCCAGCAGCTTAGCGCTATCGTCCCTTTACGAGCAGTACTTC. Translating gives CASSLALSSLYEQYF.

V usage is TRBV6-6 and J usage is TRBJ1-1; no clear D gene. Germline CDR1 MNHNY, CDR2 SVGAGI (reference sequence). Deletions cut 7 bases from V and 0 bases from J, with 18 bases between. This CDR3 comprises 16 residues. DNA of the CDR3: TGTGCCAGCAACGCAAGGTCGGAGTATTTGAACACTGAAGCTTTCTTT. This translates into CASNARSEYLNTEAFF.

The chain links TRBV5-1 to TRBJ2-5; 8 bases match TRBD2. The CDR3 runs 16 residues. After removal of 3 bases from V and 5 bases from J, the junction contained 12 bases not matched to a gene. The germline V gene has CDR1 SGHRS and CDR2 YFSETQ. CDR3 loop: CASSWTSTGSGETQYF. CDR3 DNA sequence: TGCGCCAGCAGCTGGACTAGCACGGGGAGTGGGGAGACCCAGTACTTC.

This clone has just one count. V and J are TRBV6-6 and TRBJ1-2, with D perhaps matching TRBD1 (5 bases). V was cut by 0 bases and J by 8 bases, with 19 bases left in between. The CDR3 is 16 amino acids. CDR1 MNHNY and CDR2 SVGAGI come from the germline V gene (reference sequence). CDR3 sequence (DNA): TGTGCCAGCAGTTACTCGGGTGCGGGGCGGGGTAAGGGCTACACCTTC. It yields the protein CASSYSGAGRGKGYTF.

This chain uses TRBV4-2 with TRBJ2-4; 8 positions agree with TRBD1. V lost 0 bases to trimming and J lost 2 bases; unmatched junction nucleotides: 12. Per germline, CDR1 LGHNA and CDR2 YNFKEQ. The CDR3 totals 19 residues. In DNA, the CDR3 is TGTGCCAGCAGCCAAGAGGGACAGGCCACCTGGGGCCCCAAAAACATTCAGTACTTC. Its translation is CASSQEGQATWGPKNIQYF.

CDR3 sequence: CASSPQGSIYGYTF. As DNA, the CDR3 is TGTGCCAGCAGCCCACAGGGTAGTATCTATGGCTACACCTTC. The genes are TRBV7-9 and TRBJ1-2; possible D gene TRBD1, 6 bases. Germline V gene sequence: CDR1 SEHNR, CDR2 FQNEAQ (reference sequence). The V end was cut by 5 bases, the J end by 4 bases, with 14 bases between. CDR3 length: 14 residues.

This clone was found a few times. The gene calls are TRBV7-8 and TRBJ2-2, with D maybe TRBD2 (5 bases). Germline V gene data show CDR1 as SGHVS and CDR2 as FQNEAQ. The CDR3 is 16 amino acids. Trimming shortened V by 3 bases and J by 7 bases, and 18 bases separated the two germline ends. CDR3 region: CASSLGSTLDIGELFF. CDR3 bases: TGTGCCAGCAGCTTGGGTTCAACACTAGACATCGGGGAGCTGTTTTTT.

The chain is built from TRBV9 and TRBJ2-7; TRBD2 is a possible D gene (5 bases). V dropped 4 bases and J dropped 6 bases, with 20 bases sitting between them. This CDR3 region has 15 residues. Germline V gene lookup returns CDR1 SGDLS and CDR2 YYNGEE. CDR3 sequence (DNA): TGTGCCAGCAGCCCCCTTTCCGGGAACTCCGGCGAGCAGTACTTC. As protein: CASSPLSGNSGEQYF.

The chain employs TRBV6-2 or TRBV6-3 and TRBJ2-5, with 7 bases fitting TRBD2. The CDR3 consists of 16 residues. With 5 bases clipped from V and 4 bases from J, the junction kept 13 bases outside the gene matches. Looked up from germline, CDR1 is MNHEY and CDR2 is SVGEGT. CDR3 sequence (DNA): TGTGCCAGCAGTAACAAGCGGGAAGGAGGAAGAGAGACCCAGTACTTC. It codes for CASSNKREGGRETQYF.

The CDR3 sequence: CASSLKGEKIFDEQFF. The CDR3 nucleotides read TGTGCCAGCAGCTTGAAGGGGGAGAAGATTTTCGATGAGCAGTTCTTC. The chain couples TRBV5-4 to TRBJ2-1; TRBD1 might be the D (6 bases). V was pared by 1 base and J by 8 bases, with 19 bases between. This CDR3 contains 16 residues. CDR1 is SGHNT, CDR2 YYREEE, per germline (reference sequence).

CDR3 amino acids: CASSTGQTLSNQPQHF. The CDR3 coding sequence is TGTGCCAGCAGTACTGGACAGACCCTTAGCAATCAGCCCCAGCATTTT. The rearrangement joins TRBV2 to TRBJ1-5; perhaps TRBD1 as D (6 bases). The ends were cut back, 5 bases at V and 0 bases at J, with 14 bases in the middle. Germline CDR1 and CDR2: SNHLY and FYNNEI. The length of the CDR3 is 16 residues.

The chain employs TRBV6-6 and TRBJ1-1, with no clear D. Deletions cut 2 bases from V and 1 base from J, with 8 bases between. The CDR3 has 14 amino acids. Germline V CDR1 and CDR2: MNHNY, SVGAGI (reference sequence). The CDR3 region is CASSYQDSNTEAFF. DNA for the CDR3: TGTGCCAGCAGTTACCAGGACTCGAACACTGAAGCTTTCTTT.

The chain links TRBV12-5 to TRBJ2-7; maybe TRBD2 (7 bases). The CDR3 runs to 17 residues. V was clipped by 4 bases and J by 2 bases, with 21 bases between them. Looked up from germline, CDR1 is LGHNT and CDR2 is FRNRAP. Here the CDR3 DNA reads TGTGCTAGTGGTTCCCGGGCATTGGGGGGGCGCCCCTACGAGCAGTACTTC. It yields the protein CASGSRALGGRPYEQYF.

This rearrangement joins TRBV6-5 to TRBJ1-5; maybe TRBD1 (6 bases). This CDR3 is built from 15 residues. The V and J ends lost 3 bases and 3 bases respectively, with 12 bases between them. The germline CDR1 and CDR2 sequences are MNHEY and SVGAGI. CDR3: CASSYGQGPNQPQHF. CDR3 bases: TGTGCCAGCAGTTATGGGCAGGGGCCCAATCAGCCCCAGCATTTT.

The chain carries TRBV9 and TRBJ2-1, with 9 bases fitting TRBD2. The V segment lost 0 bases and the J segment 12 bases; nucleotides outside the gene matches: 25. The CDR3 sequence is 20 residues long. Germline V gene sequence: CDR1 SGDLS, CDR2 YYNGEE. The chain's CDR3 is CASSVAPAGGRQPRNARQFF. The CDR3 nucleotides read TGTGCCAGCAGCGTAGCCCCAGCGGGAGGACGACAACCCAGAAATGCGCGGCAGTTCTTC.

V is TRBV7-9 and J is TRBJ1-3; 7 nucleotides match TRBD1. In germline, CDR1 is SEHNR, CDR2 FQNEAQ (reference sequence). This CDR3 spans 13 amino acids. Losses at the gene ends were 5 bases for V and 7 bases for J; bases not matched to a gene: 5. The CDR3 nucleotides read TGTGCCAGCAGCCCCGACAGGGCGAACACCATATATTTT. Amino acid sequence: CASSPDRANTIYF.

This clone came up a few times. The chain couples TRBV5-1 to TRBJ2-3, with 9 nucleotides matching TRBD1. The junction had 12 bases not matched to a gene; V was cut back by 5 bases and J by 2 bases. The germline CDR1 and CDR2 sequences are SGHRS and YFSETQ. The CDR3 length is 17 residues. CDR3 nucleotide sequence: TGCGCCAGCAGTCTAACCCTGGGACAGGGCTCCACAGATACGCAGTATTTT. Translated: CASSLTLGQGSTDTQYF.

The chain joins TRBV29-1 to TRBJ2-1; 10 bases are a match to TRBD2. Germline CDR1 and CDR2: SQVTM and ANQGSEA. This CDR3 spans 16 amino acids. With V trimmed by 2 bases and J by 5 bases, 9 bases remained unmatched. The CDR3 DNA follows: TGCAGCGTTGAATCTATAAGGACTAGCGGAAACAATGAGCAGTTCTTC. It translates to CSVESIRTSGNNEQFF.

The chain combines TRBV5-1 with TRBJ1-3, with TRBD1 as a possible D gene (6 bases). The germline V and J ends were trimmed by 3 bases and 6 bases, with 7 bases remaining between them. This CDR3 spans 12 amino acids. Looked up from germline, CDR1 is SGHRS and CDR2 is YFSETQ. The CDR3 DNA is TGCGCCAGCAGCTCAGGGGAAAACACCATATATTTT. This encodes CASSSGENTIYF.

J is TRBJ2-7 and V is TRBV5-4; no clear D gene. Trimming removed 4 bases at V and 0 bases at J, with 11 bases between. Germline V gene data show CDR1 as SGHNT and CDR2 as YYREEE (reference sequence). This CDR3 has 14 residues. The CDR3 protein is CASSPGVSSYEQYF. CDR3 nucleotide sequence: TGTGCCAGCAGCCCTGGAGTGTCCTCCTACGAGCAGTACTTC.

This chain connects TRBV6-6 to TRBJ2-4; 8 bases match TRBD2. V dropped 6 bases and J dropped 4; count of bases not matched to a gene: 5. Germline V gives CDR1 MNHNY, CDR2 SVGAGI (reference sequence). This CDR3 spans 14 amino acids. The CDR3 reads CASRAGGLKNIQYF. For the CDR3, the DNA is TGTGCCAGCAGGGCGGGGGGCCTAAAAAACATTCAGTACTTC.

This chain uses TRBV7-9 with TRBJ2-3, with TRBD2 matching 8 bases. V dropped 3 bases and J dropped 8; count of bases not matched to a gene: 16. Germline assignment: CDR1 SEHNR and CDR2 FQNEAQ (reference sequence). The CDR3 is 17 amino acids. This CDR3 is CASSFSGTFPEKGTQYF. DNA of the CDR3: TGTGCCAGCAGCTTTAGCGGGACTTTCCCCGAGAAGGGTACGCAGTATTTT.

This clone was seen a single time. The V call is TRBV18, the J call TRBJ1-1, with D hard to call. The CDR3 is made up of 12 amino acids. Germline CDR1 KGHSH, CDR2 LQKENI. Trimming shortened V by 0 bases and J by 11 bases, and 10 bases separated the two germline ends. Here the CDR3 DNA reads TGTGCCAGCTCACCACCTTCGTCAGTGGCTTTCTTT. Encoded protein: CASSPPSSVAFF.

The rearrangement uses TRBV2 and TRBJ2-2, with 10 bases aligning to TRBD2. V shed 5 bases and J 2 bases; nucleotides not matched to a gene: 5. The CDR3 is made up of 16 amino acids. The germline V gene encodes CDR1 SNHLY and CDR2 FYNNEI. The chain's CDR3 is CASSREREGNTGELFF. The CDR3 DNA is TGTGCCAGCAGTAGAGAGCGGGAGGGTAACACCGGGGAGCTGTTTTTT.